This entry features one T cell receptor beta chain sequence. Its antigen is not known. The sample is drawn from a study of cytomegalovirus exposure and HLA in healthy donors. Broader study findings: CMV serostatus was the sole immune exposure data available. Relative to the approximately 670-donor mean, N-insertions were reportedly fewer in an Asian-associated ancestry cluster in a later analysis.

Trimming stripped 3 bases from V and 0 bases from J, with 12 bases between. Per the germline V gene, CDR1 is SGHDT and CDR2 is YYEEEE. This CDR3 is built from 15 residues. The study ran its PCR with 60 Vbeta and 13 Jbeta primers. Here immunoSEQ multiplex PCR was the method, and the copy in TCRdb shows in-frame clones only, minus some. The table lists about 170,000 clones, around 86% of them singletons. This receptor was identified in a male donor in good health and CMV-seronegative. Sequenced input: PBMCs. This sequence joins TRBV5-6 and TRBJ1-1; D perhaps matches TRBD1 (5 bases). The CDR3 bases are TGTGCCAGCAGCTGGCCCGACAGCTTGAACACTGAAGCTTTCTTT. Protein sequence: CASSWPDSLNTEAFF.